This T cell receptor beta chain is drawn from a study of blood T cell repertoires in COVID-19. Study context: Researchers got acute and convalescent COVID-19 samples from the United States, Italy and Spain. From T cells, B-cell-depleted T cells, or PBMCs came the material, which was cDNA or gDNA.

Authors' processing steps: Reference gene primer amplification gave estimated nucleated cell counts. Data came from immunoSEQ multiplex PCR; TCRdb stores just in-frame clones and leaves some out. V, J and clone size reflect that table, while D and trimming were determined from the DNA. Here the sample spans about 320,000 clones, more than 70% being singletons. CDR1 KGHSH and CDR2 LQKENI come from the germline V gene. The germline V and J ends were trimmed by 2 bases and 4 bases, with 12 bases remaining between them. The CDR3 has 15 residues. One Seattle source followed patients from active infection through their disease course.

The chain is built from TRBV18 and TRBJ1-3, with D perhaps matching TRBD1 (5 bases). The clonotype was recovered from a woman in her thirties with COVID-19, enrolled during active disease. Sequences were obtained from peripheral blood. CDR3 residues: CASSPATPGGNTIYF. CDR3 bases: TGTGCCAGCTCACCAGCGACCCCAGGGGGAAACACCATATATTTT.